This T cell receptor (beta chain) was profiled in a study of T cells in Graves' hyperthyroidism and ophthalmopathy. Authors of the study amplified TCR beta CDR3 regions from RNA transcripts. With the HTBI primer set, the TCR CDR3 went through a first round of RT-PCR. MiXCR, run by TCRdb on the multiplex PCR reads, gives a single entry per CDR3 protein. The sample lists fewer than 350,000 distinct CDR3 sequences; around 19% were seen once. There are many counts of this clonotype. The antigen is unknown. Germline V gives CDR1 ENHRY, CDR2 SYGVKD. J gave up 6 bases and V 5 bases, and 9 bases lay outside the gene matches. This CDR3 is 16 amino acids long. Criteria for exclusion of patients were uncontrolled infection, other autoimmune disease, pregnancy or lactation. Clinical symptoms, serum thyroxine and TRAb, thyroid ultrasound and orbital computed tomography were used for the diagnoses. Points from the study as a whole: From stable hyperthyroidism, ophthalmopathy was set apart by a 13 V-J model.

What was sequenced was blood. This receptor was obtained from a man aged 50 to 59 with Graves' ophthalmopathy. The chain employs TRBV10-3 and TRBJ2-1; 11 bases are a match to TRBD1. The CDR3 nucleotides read TGTGCCATCAGTTTCCTAGGGACAGGGGGGTCCAATGAGCAGTTCTTC. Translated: CAISFLGTGGSNEQFF.